This is a list of T cell receptor beta chains from one sample in a study of blood T cell repertoires in COVID-19. Sequencing was performed with immunoSEQ multiplex PCR; in TCRdb, only in-frame clones are kept and a portion is missing. The sample lists roughly 65,000 clones, about nine tenths occurring once. Sequencing was performed on peripheral blood. Receptors were obtained from a woman in her fifties or sixties with acute or convalescent COVID-19. CDR3s include the opening cysteine and the closing phenylalanine or tryptophan. Fields, in order: V gene, D gene, clone size, J gene, CDR3 DNA, CDR3 protein. D genes are given only for firm matches. Clone size, where shown, is once, few, many, or a class for clones that have expanded.

TRBV21-1	-	-	TRBJ2-7	TGTGCCAGCAGCGGACCGGGACAGGGTACTGGCGAGCAGTACTTC	CASSGPGQGTGEQYF
TRBV10-2	-	few	TRBJ1-5	TGCGCCAGCAGTGAGACAGGGAATCAGCCCCAGCATTTT	CASSETGNQPQHF
TRBV6-5	TRBD2	-	TRBJ2-2	TGTGCCAGCGCCTGGTCTAGCGGGGGAACCGGGGAGCTGTTTTTT	CASAWSSGGTGELFF
TRBV11-2	TRBD2	-	TRBJ2-3	TGTGCCAGCAGCCCGCGTATAGCGGGGAGAAGCACAGATACGCAGTATTTT	CASSPRIAGRSTDTQYF
TRBV7-9	-	-	TRBJ2-2	TGTGCCAGCAGCTTGACGCCGGGACAAGGCACCGGGGAGCTGTTTTTT	CASSLTPGQGTGELFF
TRBV7-9	-	-	TRBJ1-2	TGTGCCAGCAGCTTAGCGGAGACAGCCAACTATGGCTACACCTTC	CASSLAETANYGYTF
TRBV21-1	-	once	TRBJ2-3	TGTGCCAGAAAACGACTAGCGGGGTCTGGAGATACGCAGTATTTT	CARKRLAGSGDTQYF
TRBV12-5	TRBD1	-	TRBJ1-4	TGTGCTAGTGGTCCCCTGACAGGGGGCTCTGAAAAACTGTTTTTT	CASGPLTGGSEKLFF
TRBV6-1	TRBD1	-	TRBJ1-1	TGTGCCAGCAGTGAAGGGGACAGGGCTACTGAAGCTTTCTTT	CASSEGDRATEAFF
TRBV5-5	-	-	TRBJ1-2	TGTGCCAGCAGCCCCTCAGGGGACTATGGCTACACCTTC	CASSPSGDYGYTF
TRBV30	-	-	TRBJ1-1	TGTGCCTGGAGTTTGGCAGGGCGCACTGAAGCTTTCTTT	CAWSLAGRTEAFF
TRBV21-1	-	-	TRBJ1-2	TGTGCCAGCAGCAAAGGTGACGGGGGCTATGGCTACACCTTC	CASSKGDGGYGYTF
TRBV10-1	TRBD2	-	TRBJ2-1	TGCGCCAGCAGTTCCGGGACTAGCGGGGGGGCGGATGAGCAGTTCTTC	CASSSGTSGGADEQFF
TRBV30	TRBD1	-	TRBJ1-5	TGTGCCTGGAGCGAACAGGGGGGTCGCAATCAGCCCCAGCATTTT	CAWSEQGGRNQPQHF
TRBV12-3/TRBV12-4	TRBD1	-	TRBJ1-5	TGTGCCAGCAGTCAGACAGGGTCCCAGCCCCAGCATTTT	CASSQTGSQPQHF
TRBV29-1	-	-	TRBJ2-1	TGCAGCGTTGAAGAGCGCGGGCTTGGCAATGAGCAGTTCTTC	CSVEERGLGNEQFF
TRBV6-1	-	-	TRBJ1-4	TGTGCCAGCAGTGAAGCGGGGGGGGACGATGAAAAACTGTTTTTT	CASSEAGGDDEKLFF
TRBV3-1/TRBV3-2	-	-	TRBJ2-4	TGTGCCAGCAGCCAATGCTACAGGTGGTGGTGGGATTTAGCCAAAAACATTCAGTACTTC	CASSQCYRWWWDLAKNIQYF
TRBV12-3/TRBV12-4	TRBD2	-	TRBJ2-2	TGTGCCAGCATCCCCCCGGGGGGGCTGTTTTTT	CASIPPGGLFF
TRBV19	-	-	TRBJ1-5	TGTGCCAGTAGTATCCAGAGCAATCAGCCCCAGCATTTT	CASSIQSNQPQHF
TRBV7-2	-	few	TRBJ2-3	TGTGCCAGCAGCTTGGAAACTAAGGCAGATACGCAGTATTTT	CASSLETKADTQYF
TRBV5-4	-	once	TRBJ1-1	TGTGCCAGCAGCTTGGAGGTGAGCGGTACTGAAGCTTTCTTT	CASSLEVSGTEAFF
TRBV7-9	TRBD1	-	TRBJ2-5	TGTGCCAGCAGTTTAACAGGGGGAGAGACCCAGTACTTC	CASSLTGGETQYF
TRBV2	TRBD2	-	TRBJ2-5	TGTGCCAGCAGGTGGACTAGCGGGGGACAAGAGACCCAGTACTTC	CASRWTSGGQETQYF
TRBV5-1	-	-	TRBJ2-2	TGCGCCAGCAAACGGGAAGTGACCGGGGAGCTGTTTTTT	CASKREVTGELFF
TRBV13	TRBD2	few	TRBJ2-7	TGTGCCAGCAGCCCTAGCGGGGGGGTTTTCGAGCAGTACTTC	CASSPSGGVFEQYF
TRBV10-3	TRBD2	-	TRBJ2-7	TGTGCCATCAGTGAGTCGGGGCCTAGCGGGGCCTACGAGCAGTACTTC	CAISESGPSGAYEQYF
TRBV7-2	-	-	TRBJ1-5	TGTGCCAGCAGCCCCGGGGTCAATCAGCCCCAGCATTTT	CASSPGVNQPQHF
TRBV6-6	TRBD2	once	TRBJ2-2	TGTGCCAGCAGTTACTCGGGGCGGGGGGCAGCCGGGGAGCTGTTTTTT	CASSYSGRGAAGELFF
TRBV12-3/TRBV12-4	TRBD1	-	TRBJ1-2	TGTGCCAGCACCCCGACAGGGTACTATGGCTACACCTTC	CASTPTGYYGYTF
TRBV5-8	-	-	TRBJ2-3	TGTGCCAGCAGCTTGAAGGGGATGACGCAGTATTTT	CASSLKGMTQYF
TRBV28	TRBD1	-	TRBJ1-5	TGTGCCAGCAGTTTGGGACAGGGCAGATATAGCAATCAGCCCCAGCATTTT	CASSLGQGRYSNQPQHF
TRBV2	-	-	TRBJ1-4	TGTGCCAGCAGAACAGGGTCGGGTGAAAAACTGTTTTTT	CASRTGSGEKLFF
TRBV4-1	TRBD1	once	TRBJ1-6	TGCGCCAGCAGCCCCATCTTGGGACAGGGGGGATCACCCCTCCACTTT	CASSPILGQGGSPLHF
TRBV5-1	-	-	TRBJ1-5	TGCGCCAGCAGCTTGTCGGCGGATCAGCCCCAGCATTTT	CASSLSADQPQHF
TRBV7-9	TRBD1	-	TRBJ2-3	TGTGCCAGCAGGACCGGGACAGGGGTGGATACGCAGTATTTT	CASRTGTGVDTQYF
TRBV19	TRBD2	-	TRBJ2-3	TGTGCCAGTAGCCCTACAACTAGCCCCGGGGGGTCAGATACGCAGTATTTT	CASSPTTSPGGSDTQYF
TRBV18	-	-	TRBJ2-6	TGTGCCAGCTCTCGCGACAGCTCTGGGGCCAACGTCCTGACTTTC	CASSRDSSGANVLTF
TRBV5-6	-	-	TRBJ1-5	TGTGCCAGCAGCTTGGGGGCAGGGGTAAGCAATCAGCCCCAGCATTTT	CASSLGAGVSNQPQHF
TRBV10-3	TRBD2	-	TRBJ2-5	TGTGCCATCAGTGAGTCGGGCCTAGCGGGGCCTGCGGGGGAGACCCAGTACTTC	CAISESGLAGPAGETQYF
TRBV6-6	-	-	TRBJ2-5	TGTGCCAGCAGCTCCGGGGTCCAAGAGACCCAGTACTTC	CASSSGVQETQYF
TRBV5-6	TRBD1	-	TRBJ1-1	TGTGCCAGCACCTCAGACAGGGGGCGAGGTACTGAAGCTTTCTTT	CASTSDRGRGTEAFF
TRBV5-4	TRBD2	-	TRBJ2-1	TGTGCCAGCAGCGCGCGACTAGCGGGGGGCCCGGATGAGCAGTTCTTC	CASSARLAGGPDEQFF
TRBV6-5	TRBD2	-	TRBJ2-7	TGTGCCAGCAGTTCTAGCGGGGGTCCGTCCTACGAGCAGTACTTC	CASSSSGGPSYEQYF
TRBV5-4	-	-	TRBJ2-5	TGTGCCAGCAGCTTGTATGTTAGCGAAGACCAGTACTTC	CASSLYVSEDQYF
TRBV6-5	TRBD2	-	TRBJ2-7	TGTGCCAGCAGTTACAGCGGGGGGGTTTCCTACGAGCAGTACTTC	CASSYSGGVSYEQYF